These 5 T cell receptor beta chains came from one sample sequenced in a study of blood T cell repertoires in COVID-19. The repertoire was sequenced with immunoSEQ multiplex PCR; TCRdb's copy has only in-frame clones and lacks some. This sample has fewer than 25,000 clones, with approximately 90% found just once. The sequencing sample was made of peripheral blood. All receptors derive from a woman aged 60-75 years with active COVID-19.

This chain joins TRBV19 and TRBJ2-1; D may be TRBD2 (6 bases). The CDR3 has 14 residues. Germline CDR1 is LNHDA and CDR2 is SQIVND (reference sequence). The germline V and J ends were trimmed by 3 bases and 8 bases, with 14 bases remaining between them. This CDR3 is CASSMWGEGYEQFF. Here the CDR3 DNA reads TGTGCCAGTAGTATGTGGGGGGAAGGCTATGAGCAGTTCTTC. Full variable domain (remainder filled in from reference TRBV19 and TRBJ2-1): DGGITQSPKYLFRKEGQNVTLSCEQNLNHDAMYWYRQDPGQGLRLIYYSQIVNDFQKGDIAEGYSVSREKKESFPLTVTSAQKNPTAFYLCASSMWGEGYEQFFGPGTRLTVL.

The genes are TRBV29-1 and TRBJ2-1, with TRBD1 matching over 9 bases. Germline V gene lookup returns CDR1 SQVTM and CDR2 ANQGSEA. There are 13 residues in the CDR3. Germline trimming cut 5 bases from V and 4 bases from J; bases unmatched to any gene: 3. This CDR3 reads CSVRDREYNEQFF. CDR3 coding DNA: TGCAGCGTTCGGGACAGGGAGTACAATGAGCAGTTCTTC.

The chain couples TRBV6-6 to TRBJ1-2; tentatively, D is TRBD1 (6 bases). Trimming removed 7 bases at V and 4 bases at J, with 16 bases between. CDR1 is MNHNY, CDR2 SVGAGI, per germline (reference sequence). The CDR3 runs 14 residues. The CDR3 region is CASNIWTASYGYTF. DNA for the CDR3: TGTGCCAGCAACATATGGACAGCTTCCTATGGCTACACCTTC.

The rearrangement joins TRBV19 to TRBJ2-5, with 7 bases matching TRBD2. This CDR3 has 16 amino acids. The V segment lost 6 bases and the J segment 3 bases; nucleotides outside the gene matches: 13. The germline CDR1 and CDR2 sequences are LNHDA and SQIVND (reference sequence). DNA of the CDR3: TGTGCCAGTAGCGGGCGGGGAGGGGAGGCCAAAGAGACCCAGTACTTC. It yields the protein CASSGRGGEAKETQYF.

The CDR3 protein is CASSSSPDWEQYF. Written as DNA, the CDR3 is TGTGCCAGCAGCTCGAGCCCCGACTGGGAGCAGTACTTC. V is TRBV11-3 and J is TRBJ2-7; D not resolved. The V and J ends lost 4 bases and 7 bases respectively, with 14 bases between them. Germline loops: CDR1 SGHNT, CDR2 YENEEA. The CDR3 sequence is 13 residues long.